This entry describes one TCR beta chain. The same CDR3 is also encoded by other DNA sequences in this sample. Trimming cost V 3 bases and J 2 bases; bases outside gene matches: 0. The CDR3 has 14 residues. In germline, CDR1 is MDHEN, CDR2 SYDVKM. Authors' processing steps: Quantification of nucleated cells was approximated via reference gene primer amplification. This table comes from immunoSEQ multiplex PCR, and its TCRdb copy is limited to in-frame clones, with some not included. V and J calls and clone size are given by that table; D and trimming were obtained from the DNA. This sample has hundreds of thousands of clones, with approximately 80% found just once. These data belong to a study of blood T cell repertoires in COVID-19. Study background: Sample material is recorded as cDNA or gDNA derived from T cells, B-cell-depleted T cells, or PBMCs.

Everyone who took part was roughly 18 to 89 years old, and they came from about two dozen US areas. Participants' own reports of clinical history determined their cohort assignment. The sample was PBMCs or T cells enriched from blood (not recorded which). The receptor comes from a man aged 25 to 40 with acute COVID-19. This rearrangement joins TRBV28 to TRBJ1-3; 8 nucleotides agree with TRBD1. The CDR3 nucleotides are TGTGCCAGCAGTTTCAGGGGGCCTGGAAACACCATATATTTT. Translating it yields CASSFRGPGNTIYF. Variable domain in full (rest from reference TRBV28 and TRBJ1-3): DVKVTQSSRYLVKRTGEKVFLECVQDMDHENMFWYRQDPGLGLRLIYFSYDVKMKEKGDIPEGYSVSREKKERFSLILESASTNQTSMYLCASSFRGPGNTIYFGEGSWLTVV.